Detailed here is one TCR beta chain. Its antigen is unidentified. Whenever a sample was processed, at least 7 million PBMCs were isolated. The data derive from a study of blood T cells in healthy people across ages. Study in general: The template switching approach captured approximately one barcoded beta molecule for every two T cells. Overall study findings and caveats: Whereas aged donors had fewer naive CD4+ cells, long-lived donors had more of them and higher diversity. Naive T cell percentage strongly correlated with TCR beta diversity.

Trimming left V 1 base short and J 5 bases short, with 6 bases between. This CDR3 is 12 amino acids long. Next came a second PCR, run for about 7 to 12 cycles, which used a sample-barcoded 5' primer along with a J-beta primer mix. TCRdb independently ran MiXCR on the 5' RACE reads; one entry per CDR3 protein. The sample holds approximately 600,000 distinct CDR3 sequences, about 54% seen once. The chain employs TRBV12-3 or TRBV12-4 and TRBJ2-7; D is unresolved. This clonotype was obtained from a man in his sixties in good health. The material sequenced was blood. The CDR3 nucleotides are TGTGCCAGCAGTTTAGGAATTCACGAGCAGTACTTC. Amino acid sequence: CASSLGIHEQYF.